In its sample, the clone carrying this T cell receptor (beta chain) was seen a few times. Its antigen remains unidentified. These data originate in a study of vaccination and CD4 T cells after COVID-19. On the study more broadly: The cells in question were stimulated using overlapping spike peptides derived from SARS-CoV-2, HCoV-NL63, HCoV-OC43 and HCoV-229E. The study's findings and limits: It was found that, in convalescent patients, 304 of 307 vaccine-specific clones were spike mono-reactive.

CD4+ T cells that had been cultured provided DNA sequenced with the Oncomine TCR Beta short-read assay. CD4+ T cells were cultured, and genomic DNA was extracted from them. TCRdb reprocessed the PCR reads via MiXCR and lists one record per CDR3 protein. Among roughly 3,800 distinct CDR3 sequences listed, under 20% were seen once. The V gene lost 6 bases and the J gene lost 7 bases, with 18 bases spanning the gap. The CDR3 spans 13 residues. Germline CDR1 and CDR2: SQVTM and ANQGSEA. Indicated treatment: roughly nine-day PBMC culture with coronavirus spike peptide pools or control peptides (ViraFEST assay). ViraFEST enlarged antigen-specific T cell populations with peptide pools and afterwards sequenced TCRs.

The sequencing sample was made of CD4+ T cells from blood, cultured in vitro. The chain has TRBV29-1 and TRBJ1-1; TRBD1 might be the D (5 bases). The source is a human donor who had recovered from COVID-19. The CDR3 here is CSVAETVSGEAFF. DNA of the CDR3: TGCAGCGTCGCCGAGACAGTTTCGGGTGAAGCTTTCTTT. The full variable domain, its missing parts supplied by reference TRBV29-1 and TRBJ1-1, is SAVISQKPSRDICQRGTSLTIQCQVDSQVTMMFWYRQQPGQSLTLIATANQGSEATYESGFVIDKFPISRPNLTFSTLTVSNMSPEDSSIYLCSVAETVSGEAFFGQGTRLTVV.